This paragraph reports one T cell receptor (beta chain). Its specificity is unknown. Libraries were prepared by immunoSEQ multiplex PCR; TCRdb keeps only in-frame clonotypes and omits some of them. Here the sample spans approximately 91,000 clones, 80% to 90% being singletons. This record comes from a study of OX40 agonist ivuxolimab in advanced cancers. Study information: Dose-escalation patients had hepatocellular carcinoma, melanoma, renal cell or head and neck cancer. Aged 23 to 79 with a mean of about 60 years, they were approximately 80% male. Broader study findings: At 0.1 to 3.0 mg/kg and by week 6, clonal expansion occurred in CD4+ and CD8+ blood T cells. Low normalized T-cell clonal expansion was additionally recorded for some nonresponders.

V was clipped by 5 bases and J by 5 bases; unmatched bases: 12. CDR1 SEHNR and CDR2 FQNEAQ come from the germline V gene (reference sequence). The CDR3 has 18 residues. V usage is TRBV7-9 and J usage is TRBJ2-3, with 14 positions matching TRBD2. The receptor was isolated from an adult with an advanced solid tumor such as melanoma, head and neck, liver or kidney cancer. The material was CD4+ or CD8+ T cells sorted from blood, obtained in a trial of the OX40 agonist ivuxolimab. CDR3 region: CASSLGLAGGVLLDTQYF. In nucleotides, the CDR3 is TGTGCCAGCAGCCTCGGACTAGCGGGGGGTGTATTATTAGATACGCAGTATTTT.